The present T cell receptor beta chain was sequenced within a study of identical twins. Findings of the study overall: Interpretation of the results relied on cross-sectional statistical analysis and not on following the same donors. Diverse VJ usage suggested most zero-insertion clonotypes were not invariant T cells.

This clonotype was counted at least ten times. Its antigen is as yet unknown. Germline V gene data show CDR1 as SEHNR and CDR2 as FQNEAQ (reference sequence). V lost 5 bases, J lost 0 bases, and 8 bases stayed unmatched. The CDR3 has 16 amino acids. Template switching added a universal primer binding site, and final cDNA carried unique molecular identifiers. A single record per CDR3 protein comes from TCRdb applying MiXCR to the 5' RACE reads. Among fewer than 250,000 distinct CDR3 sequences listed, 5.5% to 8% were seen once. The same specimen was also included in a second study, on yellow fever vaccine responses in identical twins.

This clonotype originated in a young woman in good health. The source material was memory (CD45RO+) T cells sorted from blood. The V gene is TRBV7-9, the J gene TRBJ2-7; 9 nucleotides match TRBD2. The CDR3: CASSPLAGDSSYEQYF. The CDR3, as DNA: TGTGCCAGCAGCCCTTTAGCGGGAGATAGCTCCTACGAGCAGTACTTC.